The clone carrying this T cell receptor beta chain was detected once. This specimen belongs to a study of CD8 T cells in Susac syndrome. TEMRA cells were FACS-enriched, unlike CD8+ and CD4+ T cells, which were negatively isolated. The V gene's germline CDR1 is DFQATT and CDR2 SNEGSKA (reference sequence). CDR3 length equals 12 residues. V shed 3 bases and J shed 2 bases, with 8 bases lying between them. An amount of RNA that ranged from roughly 0.45 to 1 ug was reverse transcribed with random hexamers. Each CDR3 protein is one row after TCRdb ran MiXCR on the immunoSEQ multiplex PCR reads. The sample holds approximately 170,000 distinct CDR3 sequences, under 95% seen once.

This sequence originates from a human donor in good health. Source material: CD4+ T cells from PBMCs. The gene calls are TRBV20-1 and TRBJ2-7, with D possibly being TRBD1 (6 bases). CDR3 DNA: TGCAGTGCTAGGGACAGAGCCTACGAGCAGTACTTC. Its translation is CSARDRAYEQYF.